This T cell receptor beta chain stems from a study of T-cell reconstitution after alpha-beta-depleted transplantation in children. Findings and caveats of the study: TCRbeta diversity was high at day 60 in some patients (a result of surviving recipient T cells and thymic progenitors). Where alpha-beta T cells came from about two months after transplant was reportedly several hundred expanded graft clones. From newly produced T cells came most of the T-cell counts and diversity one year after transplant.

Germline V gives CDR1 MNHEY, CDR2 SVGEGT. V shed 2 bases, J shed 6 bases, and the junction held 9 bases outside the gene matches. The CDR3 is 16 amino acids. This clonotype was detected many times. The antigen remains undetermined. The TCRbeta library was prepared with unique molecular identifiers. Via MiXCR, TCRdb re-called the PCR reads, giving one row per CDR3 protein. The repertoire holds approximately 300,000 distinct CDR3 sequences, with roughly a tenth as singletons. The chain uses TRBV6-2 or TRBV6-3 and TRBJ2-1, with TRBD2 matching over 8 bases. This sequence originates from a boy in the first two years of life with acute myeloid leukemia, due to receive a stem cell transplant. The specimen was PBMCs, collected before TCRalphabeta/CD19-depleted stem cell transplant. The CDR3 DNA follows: TGTGCCAGCAGTTACCCGGGACTAGTGATCTTCAATGAGCAGTTCTTC. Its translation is CASSYPGLVIFNEQFF.